A selection of T cell receptor beta chains follows, all from one sample in a study of CD8 T cells in Susac syndrome. MiXCR, applied by TCRdb to the immunoSEQ multiplex PCR reads, yields one record per CDR3 protein. The data contain 95,000 to 150,000 distinct CDR3 sequences, roughly 94% of them singletons. The sample was CD8+ T cells from PBMCs. The receptors were sampled from a human donor with Susac syndrome. The CDR3 runs from the conserved cysteine through the conserved F or W. A D gene is named only where the DNA matches it firmly. Rows may omit the clone size; those that give it use once, few, many or a size class.

CDR3 protein,CDR3 DNA,J gene,clone size,D gene,V gene
CASSVPSKRDRASGANVLTF,TGTGCCAGCAGCGTACCAAGTAAAAGGGACAGGGCTTCTGGGGCCAACGTCCTGACTTTC,TRBJ2-6,-,TRBD1,TRBV9
CASSHRVASSGGPEQYF,TGCGCCAGCAGCCACCGAGTAGCGTCTAGCGGGGGTCCCGAGCAGTACTTC,TRBJ2-7,-,TRBD2,TRBV4-3
CATSTGLRQTQYF,TGCGCCACCTCGACAGGGTTGAGGCAGACCCAGTACTTC,TRBJ2-5,-,TRBD1,TRBV4-1
CAVLRGDSYNEQFF,TGTGCCGTCCTCCGGGGGGATTCCTACAATGAGCAGTTCTTC,TRBJ2-1,-,TRBD2,TRBV6-2/TRBV6-3
CASSMSGGDLQPQHF,TGTGCCAGTAGTATGTCTGGTGGGGATCTTCAGCCCCAGCATTTT,TRBJ1-5,-,-,TRBV19
CSVVVEDRALEQYF,TGCAGCGTTGTCGTTGAGGACAGGGCCCTCGAGCAGTACTTC,TRBJ2-7,-,TRBD1,TRBV29-1
CASSYTAGQETQYF,TGTGCCAGCAGTTACACGGCAGGGCAAGAGACCCAGTACTTC,TRBJ2-5,-,-,TRBV6-6
CAWSTTGEHRYGYTF,TGTGCCTGGAGTACCACAGGGGAACACCGCTATGGCTACACCTTC,TRBJ1-2,-,TRBD1,TRBV30
CASSIASSYEQYF,TGTGCCAGTAGTATAGCCAGTTCCTACGAGCAGTACTTC,TRBJ2-7,-,-,TRBV19
CASSAGATYEQYF,TGTGCCAGTAGTGCAGGGGCGACCTACGAGCAGTACTTC,TRBJ2-7,-,-,TRBV19
CASGLGGNEQYF,TGTGCTAGTGGCCTCGGGGGGAACGAGCAGTACTTC,TRBJ2-7,once,TRBD2,TRBV12-5